The subject of this entry is one TCR beta chain. Antigen unknown. The sample is drawn from a study of response to subunit inactivated influenza vaccine. A single record per CDR3 protein comes from TCRdb applying MiXCR to the RT-PCR reads. This table has about 520,000 distinct CDR3 sequences, roughly 7.9% appearing once. CDR1 and CDR2 from the germline V gene are SQVTM and ANQGSEA. The CDR3 contains 14 residues. Trimming took off 6 bases at V and 0 bases at J, with 11 bases between the two ends. Findings and caveats of the study: There was a suggestion from the authors that each seasonal influenza vaccination recruits few new T cells.

The receptor comes from a man aged 45 to 75 who received an inactivated influenza vaccine. V gene TRBV29-1 combines with J gene TRBJ1-4; D is undetermined. Sample: PBMCs from blood, taken approximately 25 months after vaccination. CDR3 bases: TGCAGCGTCACCCGGCGGGCAACTAATGAAAAACTGTTTTTT. Translation: CSVTRRATNEKLFF.